This T cell receptor beta chain originates from a study of TIL therapy for anti-PD-1-resistant metastatic lung cancer. At the level of the study: Median tumor PD-L1 proportion score was under 6.5%. Whole-study results and caveats: The baseline peripheral repertoire was partially replaced by infused TIL clonotypes that later decayed.

The CDR3 loop spans 13 amino acids. Germline lookup yields CDR1 SQVTM and CDR2 ANQGSEA. V gave up 7 bases and J gave up 0 bases, with 12 bases separating them. To note about this clone: What it binds is unknown.

The time point is: pre-treatment sample, taken before nivolumab and TIL therapy. Sequencing used immunoSEQ v3. Profiled with immunoSEQ multiplex PCR; TCRdb holds only in-frame clones, not every one. Found here are under 15,000 clones, about 80% of them singletons; the top ten hold around 10%. The source material was blood, sampled at baseline. The rearrangement links TRBV29-1 to TRBJ1-1, with TRBD1 as a possible D gene (5 bases). The source of this sequence is a person aged 25 to 85 with non-small cell lung cancer. The DNA of the CDR3 is TGCAGCGGTCAGGGTTTTATGAACACTGAAGCTTTCTTT. It translates to CSGQGFMNTEAFF.